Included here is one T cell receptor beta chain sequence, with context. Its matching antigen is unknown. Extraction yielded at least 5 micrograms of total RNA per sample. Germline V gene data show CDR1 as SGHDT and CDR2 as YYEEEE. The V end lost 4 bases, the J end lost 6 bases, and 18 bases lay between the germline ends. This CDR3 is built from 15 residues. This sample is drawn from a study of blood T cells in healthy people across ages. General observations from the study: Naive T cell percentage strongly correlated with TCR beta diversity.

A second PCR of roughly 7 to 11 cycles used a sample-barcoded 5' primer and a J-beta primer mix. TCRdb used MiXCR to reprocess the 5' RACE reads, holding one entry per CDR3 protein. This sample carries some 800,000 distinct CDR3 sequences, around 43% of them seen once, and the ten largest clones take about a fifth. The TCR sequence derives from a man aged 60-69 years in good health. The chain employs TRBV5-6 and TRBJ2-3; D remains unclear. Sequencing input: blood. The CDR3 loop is CASSPTRISGDTQYF. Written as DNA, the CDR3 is TGTGCCAGCAGCCCAACACGGATTTCCGGTGATACGCAGTATTTT.